This TCR beta chain was captured in a study of radiotherapy plus CTLA-4 blockade in lung cancer. The study's findings and limits: Early blood T cell clone dynamics reportedly forecast response best, with interferon-beta. TCR clones of tumor origin grew in blood after radiotherapy plus ipilimumab.

The data were produced by immunoSEQ multiplex PCR, yet TCRdb's version contains in-frame clones alone and is incomplete. Altogether tens of thousands of clones are present, about 88% being singletons, with the ten largest covering approximately 15%. Of note for this clone: Its target is not known.

The source was peripheral blood, collected from a patient treated with radiotherapy plus ipilimumab. The receptor was derived from a human donor with non-small cell lung cancer that progressed on radiotherapy plus ipilimumab.

The chain's CDR3 is CASSLAAVLGVTEAFF. CDR3 coding DNA: TGTGCCAGCAGCTTAGCGGCCGTATTGGGGGTCACTGAAGCTTTCTTT. This chain uses TRBV7-2 with TRBJ1-1; weak D call: TRBD1 (5 bases). In germline, CDR1 is SGHTA, CDR2 FQGNSA. Trimming stripped 0 bases from V and 4 bases from J, with 15 bases between. This CDR3 contains 16 residues.